This T cell receptor beta chain was sequenced in a study of CXCR3-negative and CXCR3-positive naive CD8 T cells. Study details: Summed over all libraries, TRB reads came to 110 million to 150 million, with about 1.5 +/- 0.3 million per library. Broader study findings: TRBV-TRBJ usage was alike in naive CXCR3-negative and CXCR3-positive cells but differed in memory cells. TRB CDR3s were more hydrophobic in CXCR3-positive than in CXCR3-negative naive cells.

Per the germline V gene, CDR1 is SNHLY and CDR2 is FYNNEI. CDR3 length equals 13 residues. All CD8+ T cell subsets were sorted in triplicate at 300,000 to 350,000 cells each. In regard to this clonotype: The target antigen is unknown.

UMI labels and 5' RACE were used to prepare the TRB cDNA libraries. TCRdb re-called the 5' RACE reads and shows each CDR3 protein once, DNA omitted. The sample table includes about 86,000 distinct CDR3 sequences. This clonotype was obtained from a human donor in good health. Some clones in this sample may be carry-over from other donors' samples. The sample was naive CXCR3+ CD8+ T cells from blood. The subset here: CD45RO-CCR7+CD27+CD95- naive CD8+ T cells expressing CXCR3 (TNR3+). The gene calls are TRBV2 and TRBJ1-1; TCRdb names TRBD1, which stays unverified in the absence of DNA. The CDR3 sequence: CASLATGYTEAFF.